This note documents a single T cell receptor (beta chain) sequence. Its antigen is unknown. The data were taken from a study of OX40 agonist ivuxolimab in advanced cancers. Points from the study as a whole: CD4+ and CD8+ blood T cells expanded clonally by week 6 at 0.1 to 3.0 mg/kg.

This table comes from immunoSEQ multiplex PCR, and its TCRdb copy is limited to in-frame clones, with some not included. The profile covers around 51,000 clones, with around nine tenths appearing a single time and 3% to 4% taken by the ten largest. V was clipped by 6 bases and J by 5 bases; unmatched bases: 11. The germline CDR1 and CDR2 sequences are MNHEY and SVGAGI. The CDR3 runs 15 residues. The chain combines TRBV6-5 with TRBJ2-7; 9 bases match TRBD1. The sample consisted of CD4+ or CD8+ T cells sorted from blood, taken in a trial of the OX40 agonist ivuxolimab. This TCR was recovered from an adult with an advanced solid tumor such as melanoma, head and neck, liver or kidney cancer. CDR3 coding DNA: TGTGCCAGCAGAAGATCCGGGACAGGGACCCACGAGCAGTACTTC. It encodes CASRRSGTGTHEQYF.